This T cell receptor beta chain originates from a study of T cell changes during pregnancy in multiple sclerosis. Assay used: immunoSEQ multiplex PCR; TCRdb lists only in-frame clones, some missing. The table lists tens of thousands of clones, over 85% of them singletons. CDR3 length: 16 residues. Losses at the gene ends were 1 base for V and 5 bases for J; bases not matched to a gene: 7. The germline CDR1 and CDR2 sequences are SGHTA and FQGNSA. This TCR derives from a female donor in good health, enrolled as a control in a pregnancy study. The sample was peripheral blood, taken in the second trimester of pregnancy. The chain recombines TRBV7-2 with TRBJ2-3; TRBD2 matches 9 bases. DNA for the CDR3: TGTGCCAGCAGCTTAGAGGTAGCGGGGGATGAAGATACGCAGTATTTT. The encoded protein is CASSLEVAGDEDTQYF.